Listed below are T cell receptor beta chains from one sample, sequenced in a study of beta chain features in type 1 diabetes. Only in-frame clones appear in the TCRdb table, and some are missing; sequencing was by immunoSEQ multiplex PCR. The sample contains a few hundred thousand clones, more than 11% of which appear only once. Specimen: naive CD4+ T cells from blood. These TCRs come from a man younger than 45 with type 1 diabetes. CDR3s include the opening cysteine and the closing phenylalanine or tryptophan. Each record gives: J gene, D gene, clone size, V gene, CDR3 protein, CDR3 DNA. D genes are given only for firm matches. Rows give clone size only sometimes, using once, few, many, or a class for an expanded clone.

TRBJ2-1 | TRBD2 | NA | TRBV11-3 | CASSLGLAGDEQFF | TGTGCCAGCAGCTTAGGACTAGCGGGAGATGAGCAGTTCTTC
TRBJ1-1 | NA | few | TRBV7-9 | CASSLTGDTEAFF | TGTGCCAGCAGCTTAACAGGTGACACTGAAGCTTTCTTT
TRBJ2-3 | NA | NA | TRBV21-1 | CASSNDSGRPSTDTQYF | TGTGCCAGCAGCAACGATAGCGGGAGGCCCAGCACAGATACGCAGTATTTT
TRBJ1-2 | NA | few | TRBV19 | CASSRTLPTYGYTF | TGTGCCAGTAGTAGAACCCTCCCGACTTATGGCTACACCTTC
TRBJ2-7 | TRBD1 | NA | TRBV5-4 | CASSLEQGAAYEQYF | TGTGCCAGCAGCTTGGAGCAGGGGGCGGCCTACGAGCAGTACTTC
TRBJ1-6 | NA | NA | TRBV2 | CASSEVGQGRSPLHF | TGTGCCAGCAGTGAAGTCGGGCAGGGGAGATCACCCCTCCACTTT
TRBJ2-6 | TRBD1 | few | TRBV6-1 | CASTPGGTGANVLTF | TGTGCCAGCACTCCAGGGGGAACTGGGGCCAACGTCCTGACTTTC
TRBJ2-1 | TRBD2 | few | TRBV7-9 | CASSLGIAGGPNEQFF | TGTGCCAGCAGCTTAGGGATAGCGGGGGGTCCGAATGAGCAGTTCTTC
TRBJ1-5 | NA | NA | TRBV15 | CATSRSGMHQPQHF | TGTGCCACCAGCAGATCAGGGATGCATCAGCCCCAGCATTTT
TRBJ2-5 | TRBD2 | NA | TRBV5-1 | CASTFSLAGGLETQYF | TGCGCCAGCACCTTCAGTCTAGCGGGGGGCTTGGAGACCCAGTACTTC
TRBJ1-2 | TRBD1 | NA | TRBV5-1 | CASSGPGQGALGYTF | TGCGCCAGCAGCGGGCCGGGACAGGGGGCACTTGGCTACACCTTC
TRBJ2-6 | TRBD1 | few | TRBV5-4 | CASRAGTGGVSGANVLTF | TGTGCCAGCAGAGCCGGGACAGGGGGCGTATCAGGGGCCAACGTCCTGACTTTC
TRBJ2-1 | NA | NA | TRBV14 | CASSQDRAGYYNEQFF | TGTGCCAGCAGCCAAGATCGGGCAGGGTACTACAATGAGCAGTTCTTC
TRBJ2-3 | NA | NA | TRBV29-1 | CSVGLLGIGTDTQYF | TGCAGCGTTGGACTCCTCGGGATTGGCACAGATACGCAGTATTTT
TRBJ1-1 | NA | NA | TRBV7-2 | CASSLSQETEAFF | TGTGCCAGCAGCTTATCGCAAGAGACTGAAGCTTTCTTT
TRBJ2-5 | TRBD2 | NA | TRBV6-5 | CASRGGTQDRTQYF | TGTGCCAGCAGGGGGGGGACTCAAGATCGGACCCAGTACTTC
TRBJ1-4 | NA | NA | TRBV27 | CASSVLQGNEKLFF | TGTGCCAGCAGTGTTTTACAGGGCAATGAAAAACTGTTTTTT
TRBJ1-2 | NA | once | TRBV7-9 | CASSLEGGNRYGYTF | TGTGCCAGCAGCTTAGAAGGAGGTAACCGCTATGGCTACACCTTC
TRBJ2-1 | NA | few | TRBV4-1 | CASSQVVRNEQFF | TGCGCCAGCAGCCAAGTGGTTCGGAATGAGCAGTTCTTC
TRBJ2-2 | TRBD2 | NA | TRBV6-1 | CASRGGRSNTGELFF | TGTGCCAGCCGGGGGGGGCGGTCGAACACCGGGGAGCTGTTTTTT
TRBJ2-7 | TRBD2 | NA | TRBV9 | CASSVGGGRGYEQYF | TGTGCCAGCAGCGTAGGGGGCGGGAGAGGCTACGAGCAGTACTTC
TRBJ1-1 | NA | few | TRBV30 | CAWSVRPGNPNTEAFF | TGTGCCTGGAGTGTACGCCCGGGAAATCCGAACACTGAAGCTTTCTTT
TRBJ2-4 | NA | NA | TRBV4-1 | CASSQVTQGEAKNIQYF | TGCGCCAGCAGCCAAGTAACCCAGGGCGAGGCCAAAAACATTCAGTACTTC
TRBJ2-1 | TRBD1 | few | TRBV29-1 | CSVAGTGIYNEQFF | TGCAGCGTTGCCGGGACAGGGATCTACAATGAGCAGTTCTTC
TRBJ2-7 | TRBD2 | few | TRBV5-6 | CASSPALSGGIYEQYF | TGTGCCAGCAGCCCCGCCCTTAGCGGGGGGATCTACGAGCAGTACTTC
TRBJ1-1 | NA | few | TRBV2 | CASSAGGANTEAFF | TGTGCCAGCAGTGCTGGAGGGGCGAACACTGAAGCTTTCTTT
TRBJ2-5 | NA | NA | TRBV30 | CAWSVNRQETQYF | TGTGCCTGGAGTGTAAACAGACAAGAGACCCAGTACTTC
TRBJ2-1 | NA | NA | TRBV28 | CASSFRGLGYNEQFF | TGTGCCAGCAGTTTCCGGGGACTCGGATACAATGAGCAGTTCTTC
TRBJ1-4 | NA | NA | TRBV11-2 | CASSPTTPGEKLFF | TGTGCCAGCAGCCCTACCACCCCCGGTGAAAAACTGTTTTTT
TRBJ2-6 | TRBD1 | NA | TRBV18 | CASSSGQVFRWGANVLTF | TGTGCCAGCTCATCTGGACAGGTTTTCCGATGGGGGGCCAACGTCCTGACTTTC